This T cell receptor beta chain was recorded in a study of T cell repertoires in cytomegalovirus infection. Study details: Through public TCR beta signatures, both CMV infection and matching HLA type were indicated. Study-wide results and caveats: Cumulative frequency of public TCR beta families picked out carriers of CMV plus the relevant HLA. In two of eight donors, the top clonotype was HLA-C-restricted CMV-specific.

About this clonotype: Antigen: not known.

TCRdb analysed the reads with MiXCR anew, one entry per CDR3 protein. Of about 400,000 distinct CDR3 sequences in the sample, around 18% were seen once. The CDR3 is 17 residues long. In germline, CDR1 is DFQATT, CDR2 SNEGSKA (reference sequence). Trimming took 0 bases from V and 4 from J; bases not matched to a gene: 5. The genes are TRBV20-1 and TRBJ2-3, with 15 bases aligning to TRBD2. Material for sequencing was PBMCs. This sequence originates from a human donor in good health (CMV status not recorded). Some clones in this sample may be carry-over from other donors' samples. This CDR3 reads CSARDPGLAGGADTQYF. DNA for the CDR3: TGCAGTGCTAGAGACCCAGGACTAGCGGGAGGGGCAGATACGCAGTATTTT.